This is a list of T cell receptor beta chains from one sample in a study of T cell responses to AZD1222 COVID-19 vaccine. The table came from immunoSEQ multiplex PCR; TCRdb's copy has only in-frame clones and leaves some out. The sample holds approximately 150,000 clones, 88% seen once. Sequencing used peripheral blood, obtained on day 0 of AZD1222 vaccination. These receptors were collected from an adult in good health. Each CDR3 is given with its conserved first and last residue. A D gene is named only where the DNA matches it firmly. The size field is filled for only some rows; it gives once, few, many or a size class.

CDR3aa,CDR3nt,abundance,j_gene,v_gene,d_gene
CASSSTAAQRAYEQYF,TGTGCCAGCAGCTCTACCGCGGCCCAGCGTGCCTACGAGCAGTACTTC,-,TRBJ2-7,TRBV11-3,-
CASSQRGASYEQYF,TGTGCCAGCAGCCAAAGAGGGGCCTCCTACGAGCAGTACTTC,-,TRBJ2-7,TRBV3-1/TRBV3-2,-
CAWSTTPTEAFF,TGTGCCTGGAGCACAACCCCGACAGAAGCTTTCTTT,-,TRBJ1-1,TRBV30,-
CASSVVASGNTIYF,TGTGCCAGCAGCGTAGTAGCCAGCGGAAACACCATATATTTT,-,TRBJ1-3,TRBV9,-
CASSSLAAQETQYF,TGTGCCAGCAGCTCCCTAGCAGCTCAAGAGACCCAGTACTTC,once,TRBJ2-5,TRBV7-2,-
CASSRTVVGYGYTF,TGTGCCAGCAGCAGGACGGTCGTAGGCTATGGCTACACCTTC,-,TRBJ1-2,TRBV7-2,-
CASSDKRGGMDTQYF,TGTGCCAGCAGCGACAAGCGGGGGGGAATGGATACGCAGTATTTT,-,TRBJ2-3,TRBV9,TRBD2
CASKQTQNTEAFF,TGTGCCAGCAAGCAGACCCAGAACACTGAAGCTTTCTTT,-,TRBJ1-1,TRBV7-9,-
CASTPGGITDTQYF,TGTGCCAGCACGCCTGGGGGGATCACAGATACGCAGTATTTT,once,TRBJ2-3,TRBV2,-
CASSPDRDQPQHF,TGTGCCAGTAGTCCTGACAGGGATCAGCCCCAGCATTTT,-,TRBJ1-5,TRBV19,TRBD1
CASSPRQGGELFF,TGTGCCAGCAGCCCACGACAGGGAGGGGAGCTGTTTTTT,-,TRBJ2-2,TRBV9,TRBD1
CASSTVAGETQYF,TGTGCCAGCAGCACAGTAGCAGGAGAGACCCAGTACTTC,once,TRBJ2-5,TRBV27,-
CASSLLQWAEAFF,TGTGCCAGCAGCTTACTACAATGGGCTGAAGCTTTCTTT,-,TRBJ1-1,TRBV11-1,-
CASSYAPGLRINNEQFF,TGTGCCAGCAGTTACGCCCCTGGCCTTAGGATCAACAATGAGCAGTTCTTC,-,TRBJ2-1,TRBV6-2/TRBV6-3,-
CASSFDRRHYGYTF,TGTGCCAGCAGCTTTGACAGGCGCCACTATGGCTACACCTTC,-,TRBJ1-2,TRBV6-9,-
CASSLRDLDTEAFF,TGTGCCAGCAGCCTCAGGGACTTGGACACTGAAGCTTTCTTT,-,TRBJ1-1,TRBV7-8,-
CATSRISQVGGTEAFF,TGTGCCACCAGCAGGATATCACAGGTTGGGGGCACTGAAGCTTTCTTT,-,TRBJ1-1,TRBV15,-
CASSLSPIASGEQYF,TGTGCCAGCAGCCTCTCCCCTATTGCCTCGGGGGAGCAGTACTTC,-,TRBJ2-7,TRBV11-2,-
CASSPEVTVSGNTIYF,TGTGCCAGCAGCCCAGAGGTCACAGTCTCTGGAAACACCATATATTTT,once,TRBJ1-3,TRBV7-2,-
CSVEFGGHYEQYF,TGCAGCGTTGAGTTCGGCGGACACTACGAGCAGTACTTC,-,TRBJ2-7,TRBV29-1,-
CASTRWGDSTDTQYF,TGTGCCAGCACCAGATGGGGCGATAGCACAGATACGCAGTATTTT,once,TRBJ2-3,TRBV6-5,-
CASSSGSLAGELFF,TGTGCCAGCAGCTCCGGGAGTCTTGCGGGGGAGCTGTTTTTT,-,TRBJ2-2,TRBV7-3,-
CASSSDVSGRINEQYF,TGTGCCAGCAGTTCCGACGTTAGCGGGAGAATCAACGAGCAGTACTTC,-,TRBJ2-7,TRBV6-5,TRBD2
CASSEDGGRPSTDTQYF,TGTGCCAGCAGTGAAGACGGAGGGCGCCCCAGCACAGATACGCAGTATTTT,-,TRBJ2-3,TRBV2,-
CASSLSGTGFYEQYF,TGTGCCAGCAGCTTAAGCGGGACAGGCTTCTACGAGCAGTACTTC,-,TRBJ2-7,TRBV11-2,-
CASTGQMNTEAFF,TGTGCCAGCACCGGACAGATGAACACTGAAGCTTTCTTT,few,TRBJ1-1,TRBV2,-